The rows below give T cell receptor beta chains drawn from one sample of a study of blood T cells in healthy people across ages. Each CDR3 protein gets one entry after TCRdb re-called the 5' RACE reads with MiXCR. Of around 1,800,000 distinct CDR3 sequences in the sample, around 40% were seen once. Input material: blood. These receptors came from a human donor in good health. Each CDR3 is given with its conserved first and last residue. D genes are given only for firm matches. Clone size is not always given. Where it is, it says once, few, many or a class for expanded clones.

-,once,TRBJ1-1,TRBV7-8,CASTPTGAGDTEAFF,TGTGCCAGCACCCCGACGGGGGCTGGTGACACTGAAGCTTTCTTT
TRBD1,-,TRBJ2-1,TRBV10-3,CAISDRGDEQFF,TGTGCCATCAGCGACAGGGGCGATGAGCAGTTCTTC
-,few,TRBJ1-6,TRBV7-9,CASSFQQDSPLHF,TGTGCCAGCAGCTTCCAACAGGATTCACCCCTCCACTTT
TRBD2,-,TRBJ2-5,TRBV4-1,CASSPGAGGLQETQYF,TGCGCCAGCAGCCCCGGAGCGGGGGGCTTGCAAGAGACCCAGTACTTC
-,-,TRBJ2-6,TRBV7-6,CASSSEVVVSGANVLTF,TGTGCCAGCAGTTCCGAGGTGGTAGTCTCTGGGGCCAACGTCCTGACTTTC
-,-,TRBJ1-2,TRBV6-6,CARSYGRFIAAHGYTF,TGTGCCCGCAGTTACGGCAGGTTCATCGCGGCTCATGGCTACACCTTC
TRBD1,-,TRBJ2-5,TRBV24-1,CATSERQGRWLGETQYF,TGTGCCACCAGTGAAAGACAGGGACGGTGGCTCGGCGAGACCCAGTACTTC
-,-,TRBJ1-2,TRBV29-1,CSVDDGTDYGYTF,TGCAGCGTTGATGATGGGACGGACTATGGCTACACCTTC
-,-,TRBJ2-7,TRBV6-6,CASCWGGRGNEQYF,TGTGCCAGCTGCTGGGGGGGGCGAGGAAACGAGCAGTACTTC
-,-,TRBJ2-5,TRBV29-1,CSVSRSQETQYF,TGCAGCGTCTCCAGGAGCCAAGAGACCCAGTACTTC